Presented here are 8 T cell receptor beta chains from one specimen sequenced in a study of Ad26.COV2.S vaccination and SARS-CoV-2 variants. Treatment here: around 19 received Ad26.COV2.S at low or high dose, single or two shots; 5 received placebo; per-sample allocation not given. Samples came from day 63 after the first vaccine or placebo injection. The method was immunoSEQ multiplex PCR; TCRdb's version includes in-frame clones alone and lacks a portion of them. This table holds some 480,000 clones, approximately 90% found once. The sample consisted of peripheral blood, taken in a trial of Ad26.COV2.S vaccine versus placebo. The source is a person aged 18 to 65 who received the Ad26.COV2.S COVID-19 vaccine or a placebo.

The chain joins TRBV6-2 or TRBV6-3 to TRBJ1-5, with a tentative D call TRBD1 (5 bases). Trimming stripped 6 bases from V and 4 bases from J, with 16 bases between. Germline-derived CDR1 and CDR2 are MNHEY and SVGEGT. The length of the CDR3 is 15 residues. CDR3 amino acids: CASSFSGEGNQPQHF. The CDR3 DNA follows: TGTGCCAGCAGCTTCTCGGGGGAGGGAAATCAGCCCCAGCATTTT.

This chain connects TRBV6-6 to TRBJ1-6; D gene ambiguous. Trimming cost V 6 bases and J 8 bases, with 14 bases left between them. Germline CDR1 and CDR2: MNHNY and SVGAGI (reference sequence). The CDR3 loop spans 14 amino acids. The CDR3 loop is CASSILGKDSPLHF. The CDR3 region has the DNA TGTGCCAGCAGCATACTGGGAAAGGATTCACCCCTCCACTTT.

The rearrangement uses TRBV5-5 and TRBJ1-2; the D is unclear. Germline CDR1 is SGHKS and CDR2 is YYEKEE (reference sequence). The CDR3 runs 16 residues. Trimming shortened V by 0 bases and J by 0 bases, and 12 bases separated the two germline ends. The CDR3 nucleotides are TGTGCCAGCAGCTTGGGGCCAGGCCTAGCTAACTATGGCTACACCTTC. This encodes CASSLGPGLANYGYTF.

This rearrangement joins TRBV3-1 (or the pseudogene TRBV3-2) to TRBJ2-7; no reliable D call. CDR3 length: 15 amino acids. The V end lost 0 bases, the J end lost 4 bases, and 13 bases lay between the germline ends. Germline lookup yields CDR1 LGHDT and CDR2 YNNKEL (reference sequence). The CDR3, as DNA: TGTGCCAGCAGCCAAGATATAGGTACCTTTTACGAGCAGTACTTC. Translating it yields CASSQDIGTFYEQYF.

The chain carries TRBV6-5 and TRBJ2-1; 11 bases are a match to TRBD2. Looked up from germline, CDR1 is MNHEY and CDR2 is SVGAGI. J lost 4 bases, V lost 3 bases, and 2 bases had no gene match. The CDR3 has 15 residues. The CDR3 region has the DNA TGTGCCAGCAGTTATGGGACTAGCGGTTACAATGAGCAGTTCTTC. Protein: CASSYGTSGYNEQFF.

The chain has TRBV6-5 and TRBJ1-1, with D unclear. Germline V gene lookup returns CDR1 MNHEY and CDR2 SVGAGI. This CDR3 region has 13 residues. Trimming removed 5 bases at V and 1 base at J, with 8 bases between. The CDR3 bases are TGTGCCAGCAGTCCAACACAGAACACTGAAGCTTTCTTT. Translation: CASSPTQNTEAFF.

The V gene is TRBV3-1 (or the pseudogene TRBV3-2), the J gene TRBJ2-4; 9 nucleotides agree with TRBD2. V lost 5 bases and J lost 1; bases outside the gene matches: 6. The CDR3 contains 16 residues. Germline values: CDR1 LGHDT, CDR2 YNNKEL (reference sequence). The CDR3 coding sequence is TGTGCCAGCAGCGTTAGACTAGCGGCCGCCAAAAACATTCAGTACTTC. This codes for CASSVRLAAAKNIQYF.

The chain links TRBV9 to TRBJ2-2, with 10 nucleotides matching TRBD2. This CDR3 has 18 amino acids. V was clipped by 1 base and J by 4 bases; unmatched bases: 10. The germline gives CDR1 SGDLS, CDR2 YYNGEE. The CDR3 reads CASSVRARAGGLTGELFF. DNA for the CDR3: TGTGCCAGCAGCGTAAGAGCACGAGCGGGAGGGCTCACCGGGGAGCTGTTTTTT.